Presented here are 15 T cell receptor beta chains from one specimen sequenced in a study of CD8 T cells in ankylosing spondylitis. Each CDR3 protein gets one entry after TCRdb re-called the 5' RACE reads with MiXCR. The sample shows about 150,000 distinct CDR3 sequences, roughly 44% of them seen only once. The sample comprised synovial fluid, either unsorted or a sorted T cell fraction (not recorded which). The receptors shown here come from a male donor with ankylosing spondylitis.

The chain carries TRBV28 and TRBJ1-6; D remains unclear. CDR1 and CDR2 (germline): MDHEN, SYDVKM. There are 15 residues in the CDR3. V was trimmed by 5 bases and J by 6 bases, leaving 14 bases between them. This CDR3 is CASSLKTAINSPLHF. The DNA for the CDR3 is TGTGCCAGCAGTCTCAAAACGGCTATTAATTCACCCCTCCACTTT.

This rearrangement joins TRBV28 to TRBJ2-3; D is uncertain. The CDR3 sequence is 16 residues long. Trimming took off 5 bases at V and 2 bases at J, with 17 bases between the two ends. The germline V gene encodes CDR1 MDHEN and CDR2 SYDVKM. The CDR3 reads CASSPHWTELTDTQYF. The CDR3 bases are TGTGCCAGCAGTCCCCACTGGACGGAACTCACAGATACGCAGTATTTT.

This chain links TRBV4-2 with TRBJ1-1; D is unresolved. The CDR3 is 17 amino acids. V dropped 0 bases and J dropped 0 bases, with 14 bases sitting between them. Looked up from germline, CDR1 is LGHNA and CDR2 is YNFKEQ. CDR3 loop: CASSQEEGWAVNTEAFF. The CDR3 DNA reads TGTGCCAGCAGCCAAGAGGAGGGTTGGGCTGTGAACACTGAAGCTTTCTTT.

This clonotype has more than one count but fewer than ten. V and J are TRBV6-6 and TRBJ2-1; D call uncertain. The germline gives CDR1 MNHNY, CDR2 SVGAGI (reference sequence). The CDR3 consists of 10 residues. Trimming pared 6 bases from V and 5 bases from J, leaving 2 bases between. The CDR3 reads CASRDNEQFF. The CDR3, as DNA: TGTGCCAGCAGAGACAATGAGCAGTTCTTC.

V gene TRBV20-1 combines with J gene TRBJ2-1, with TRBD2 matching over 8 bases. J gave up 3 bases and V 6 bases, and 10 bases lay outside the gene matches. Per germline, CDR1 DFQATT and CDR2 SNEGSKA (reference sequence). This CDR3 spans 15 amino acids. Here the CDR3 DNA reads TGCAGTGCACCCTCAATAGCGGGAAGCTACAATGAGCAGTTCTTC. This gives the protein CSAPSIAGSYNEQFF.

In its sample, this clonotype was seen many times. The chain is built from TRBV7-3 and TRBJ1-2; D uncertain. The CDR3 sequence is 13 residues long. Germline assignment: CDR1 SGHTA and CDR2 FQGTGA. The V gene lost 1 base and the J gene lost 8 bases, with 11 bases spanning the gap. The CDR3 here is CASSLISGSGYTF. CDR3 coding DNA: TGTGCCAGCAGCTTAATCTCTGGATCGGGCTACACCTTC.

This clonotype qualifies as medium-sized. The J gene is TRBJ2-3, the V gene TRBV29-1, with D unresolved. Trimming shortened V by 1 base and J by 2 bases, and 16 bases separated the two germline ends. Germline V gives CDR1 SQVTM, CDR2 ANQGSEA. This CDR3 is 16 amino acids long. The CDR3 DNA follows: TGCAGCGTTGAAGCCCCAACTGGGCGATACACAGATACGCAGTATTTT. This sequence encodes CSVEAPTGRYTDTQYF.

This clonotype has only a few counts. The gene calls are TRBV28 and TRBJ2-1; no firm D call. The CDR3 contains 13 residues. V was clipped by 8 bases and J by 5 bases, with 13 bases between them. CDR1 is MDHEN, CDR2 SYDVKM, per germline. CDR3 residues: CASSRFWDNEQFF. The CDR3 nucleotides are TGTGCCAGCTCTCGTTTTTGGGACAATGAGCAGTTCTTC.

The rearrangement uses TRBV5-6 and TRBJ2-1; 9 bases are a match to TRBD2. Per germline, CDR1 SGHDT and CDR2 YYEEEE. The V and J ends lost 0 bases and 5 bases, in that order; junction bases with no gene match: 3. This CDR3 has 15 residues. The CDR3 region is CASSLDSGRNNEQFF. CDR3 bases: TGTGCCAGCAGCTTGGATAGCGGGAGAAACAATGAGCAGTTCTTC.

A word on this clonotype: This CDR3 is missing its conserved last phenylalanine or tryptophan, likely due to a read error. The chain employs TRBV20-1 and TRBJ2-1; 13 bases are a match to TRBD2. Germline assignment: CDR1 DFQATT and CDR2 SNEGSKA (reference sequence). V shed 2 bases, J shed 1 base, and the junction held 8 bases outside the gene matches. This CDR3 is 18 amino acids long. The CDR3 DNA is TGCAGTGCTAGACCCGGACTAGCGGGAGACGTATCCTACAATGAGCAGTTCTCC. Protein: CSARPGLAGDVSYNEQFS.

This clonotype was seen more than once but under ten times. V and J are TRBV4-1 and TRBJ1-1; TRBD1 is a possible D gene (6 bases). The CDR3 runs 16 residues. Germline V gene data show CDR1 as MGHRA and CDR2 as YSYEKL. V was shortened by 3 bases and J by 0 bases, with 14 bases between the two germline ends. The CDR3 DNA reads TGCGCCAGCAGCCACCAACAGGGTTGGATGAACACTGAAGCTTTCTTT. It codes for CASSHQQGWMNTEAFF.

This chain links TRBV9 with TRBJ2-7, with D perhaps matching TRBD2 (6 bases). Germline V gene data show CDR1 as SGDLS and CDR2 as YYNGEE. Trimming removed 3 bases from V and 3 bases from J, with 10 bases in between. This CDR3 has 13 amino acids. The CDR3 bases are TGTGCCAGCAGCGCGGACTACAACTACGAGCAGTACTTC. It yields the protein CASSADYNYEQYF.

The V and J genes are TRBV5-1 and TRBJ2-7; D could derive from TRBD1 or TRBD2 (6 bases each). The CDR3 is 19 amino acids. The V end lost 1 base, the J end lost 0 bases, and 23 bases lay between the germline ends. Germline V lookup: CDR1 SGHRS, CDR2 YFSETQ. CDR3 loop: CASSLKLGGQRMSSYEQYF. For the CDR3, the DNA is TGCGCCAGCAGCTTGAAATTAGGGGGGCAGCGGATGAGCTCCTACGAGCAGTACTTC.

The V call is TRBV19, the J call TRBJ2-1; 9 bases fit TRBD2. J was trimmed by 3 bases and V by 2 bases; bases with no gene match: 5. This CDR3 has 16 residues. The germline CDR1 and CDR2 sequences are LNHDA and SQIVND (reference sequence). The CDR3 coding sequence is TGTGCCAGTAGTATAAGGGCGGGGGGGAACTACAATGAGCAGTTCTTC. This gives the protein CASSIRAGGNYNEQFF.

This clonotype was recorded many times. The rearrangement uses TRBV12-3 or TRBV12-4 and TRBJ1-1; D remains unclear. The CDR3 length is 13 residues. V gave up 3 bases and J gave up 1 base, with 6 bases separating them. For the CDR3, the DNA is TGTGCCAGCAGTTTGGCAGGGAACACTGAAGCTTTCTTT. Its protein is CASSLAGNTEAFF.